Shown below are 10 T cell receptor beta chains from a single sample sequenced in a study of shared clonotypes between healthy human individuals. Data came from immunoSEQ multiplex PCR; TCRdb stores just in-frame clones and leaves some out. The sample yields approximately 1.5 million clones, 98% seen once. Sequencing input: naive CD4+ T cells sorted from blood. Described subset: CD45RA+ positively selected. Receptor source: a man between 25 and 39 years old in good health.

This chain joins TRBV18 and TRBJ1-2; D unclear. The CDR3 contains 17 residues. V lost 0 bases, J lost 7 bases, and 21 bases lay in between. Per the germline V gene, CDR1 is KGHSH and CDR2 is LQKENI. This chain's CDR3 is CASSPPTSQGKHGGYTF. Here the CDR3 DNA reads TGTGCCAGCTCACCACCTACCTCCCAAGGGAAGCACGGTGGCTACACCTTC.

This clone was seen only once. V gene TRBV29-1 combines with J gene TRBJ1-5; no clear D. V was cut by 5 bases and J by 0 bases, with 5 bases left in between. This CDR3 contains 12 residues. Germline lookup yields CDR1 SQVTM and CDR2 ANQGSEA. CDR3 amino acids: CSVSYSNQPQHF. The DNA for the CDR3 is TGCAGCGTTTCTTATAGCAATCAGCCCCAGCATTTT.

The J gene is TRBJ2-7, the V gene TRBV29-1; maybe TRBD1 (5 bases). V was cut by 1 base and J by 3 bases, with 10 bases left in between. The V gene's germline CDR1 is SQVTM and CDR2 ANQGSEA. The CDR3 covers 13 residues. CDR3 in amino acids: CSVEADSDYEQYF. In DNA, the CDR3 is TGCAGCGTTGAAGCCGACAGTGACTACGAGCAGTACTTC.

As for this clone: The same CDR3 also results from other DNA sequences found in this sample. The chain combines TRBV18 with TRBJ2-7; no firm D call. The CDR3 covers 13 residues. The germline V gene encodes CDR1 KGHSH and CDR2 LQKENI. With 0 bases removed from V and 3 bases from J, the gap between germline ends came to 6 bases. CDR3 loop: CASSPPSSYEQYF. The CDR3 DNA sequence: TGTGCCAGCTCACCACCAAGCAGCTACGAGCAGTACTTC.

This sequence joins TRBV9 and TRBJ2-2, with TRBD2 identical over 8 bases. Germline V CDR1 and CDR2: SGDLS, YYNGEE. The CDR3 is made up of 15 amino acids. J gave up 2 bases and V 4 bases, and 4 bases lay outside the gene matches. The DNA for the CDR3 is TGTGCCAGCAGCCCCGGGAGGGCCAACACCGGGGAGCTGTTTTTT. Translated, it gives CASSPGRANTGELFF.

V and J are TRBV28 and TRBJ1-5; TRBD1 is a possible D gene (5 bases). The CDR3 covers 15 residues. Per the germline V gene, CDR1 is MDHEN and CDR2 is SYDVKM. V was shortened by 3 bases and J by 6 bases, with 15 bases between the two germline ends. CDR3 in DNA: TGTGCCAGCAGTTTCGCCAGGGAAAGATTTCAGCCCCAGCATTTT. Translated, it gives CASSFARERFQPQHF. The full variable domain, rest sourced from reference TRBV28 and TRBJ1-5, is DVKVTQSSRYLVKRTGEKVFLECVQDMDHENMFWYRQDPGLGLRLIYFSYDVKMKEKGDIPEGYSVSREKKERFSLILESASTNQTSMYLCASSFARERFQPQHFGDGTRLSIL.

The chain links TRBV5-4 to TRBJ2-1; 13 positions match TRBD2. Germline V gene lookup returns CDR1 SGHNT and CDR2 YYREEE (reference sequence). The V gene end was trimmed by 3 bases and the J gene end by 8 bases; junction bases not matched to a gene: 5. The CDR3 runs to 15 residues. CDR3 in DNA: TGTGCCAGCAGCTCCGGACTAGCGGGAGTGGATGAGCAGTTCTTC. Its translation: CASSSGLAGVDEQFF.

The chain combines TRBV19 with TRBJ2-3; D might be TRBD1 (5 bases). CDR1 is LNHDA and CDR2 is SQIVND in the germline V gene (reference sequence). V lost 4 bases to trimming and J lost 2 bases, with 10 bases between them. The CDR3 is 14 residues long. The CDR3 reads CASSSDRNTDTQYF. CDR3 DNA sequence: TGTGCCAGTAGTAGTGACAGAAACACAGATACGCAGTATTTT.

This sequence joins TRBV5-1 and TRBJ2-1; 9 nucleotides align to TRBD2. Germline V gives CDR1 SGHRS, CDR2 YFSETQ. The V segment lost 6 bases and the J segment 7 bases; nucleotides outside the gene matches: 20. The CDR3 has 18 amino acids. The CDR3 nucleotides are TGCGCCAGCAAAATTCGACTAGCGGCCCCCCAAACTGGAAATGAGCAGTTCTTC. Translation gives CASKIRLAAPQTGNEQFF.

This clone appeared a single time. CDR3 residues: CASSQMVPPDGYTF. The CDR3 region has the DNA TGCGCCAGCAGCCAAATGGTCCCCCCGGATGGCTACACCTTC. This chain connects TRBV4-1 to TRBJ1-2; no firm D call. Trimming left V 2 bases short and J 6 bases short, with 13 bases between. The CDR3 runs to 14 residues. CDR1 and CDR2 from the germline V gene are MGHRA and YSYEKL.